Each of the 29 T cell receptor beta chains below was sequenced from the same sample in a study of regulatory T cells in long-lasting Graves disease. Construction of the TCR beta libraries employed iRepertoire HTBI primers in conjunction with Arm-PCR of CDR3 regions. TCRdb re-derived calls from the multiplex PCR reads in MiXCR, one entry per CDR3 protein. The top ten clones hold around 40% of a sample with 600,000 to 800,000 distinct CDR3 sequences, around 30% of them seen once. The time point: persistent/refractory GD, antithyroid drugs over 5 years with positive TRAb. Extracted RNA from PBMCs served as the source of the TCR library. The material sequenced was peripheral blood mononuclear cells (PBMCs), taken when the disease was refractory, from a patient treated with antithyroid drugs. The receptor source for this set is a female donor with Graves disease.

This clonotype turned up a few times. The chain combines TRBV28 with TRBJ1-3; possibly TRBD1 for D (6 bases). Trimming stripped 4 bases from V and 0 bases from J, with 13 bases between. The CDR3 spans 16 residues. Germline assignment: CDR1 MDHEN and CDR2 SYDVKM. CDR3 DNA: TGTGCCAGCAGTTATGGGGAAGGGGGCTCTGGAAACACCATATATTTT. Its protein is CASSYGEGGSGNTIYF. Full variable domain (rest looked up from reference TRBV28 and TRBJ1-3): DVKVTQSSRYLVKRTGEKVFLECVQDMDHENMFWYRQDPGLGLRLIYFSYDVKMKEKGDIPEGYSVSREKKERFSLILESASTNQTSMYLCASSYGEGGSGNTIYFGEGSWLTVV.

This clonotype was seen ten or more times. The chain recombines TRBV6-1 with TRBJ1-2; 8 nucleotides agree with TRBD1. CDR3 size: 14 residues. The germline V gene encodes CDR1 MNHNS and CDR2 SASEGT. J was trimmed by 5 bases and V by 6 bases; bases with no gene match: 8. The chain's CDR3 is CASSSGQGEYGYTF. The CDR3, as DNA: TGTGCCAGCAGCTCCGGACAGGGAGAGTATGGCTACACCTTC.

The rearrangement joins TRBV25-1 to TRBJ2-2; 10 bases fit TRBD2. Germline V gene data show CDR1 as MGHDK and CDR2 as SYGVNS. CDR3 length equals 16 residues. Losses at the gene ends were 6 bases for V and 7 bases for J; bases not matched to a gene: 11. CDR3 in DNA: TGTGCCAGCAGAGGTGCTAGCGGGAGTTTCGACGGGGAGCTGTTTTTT. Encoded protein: CASRGASGSFDGELFF.

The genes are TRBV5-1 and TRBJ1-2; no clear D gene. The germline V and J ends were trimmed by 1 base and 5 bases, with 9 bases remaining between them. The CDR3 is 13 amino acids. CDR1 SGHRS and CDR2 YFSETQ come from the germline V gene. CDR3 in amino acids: CASSLMPEYGYTF. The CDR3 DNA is TGCGCCAGCAGCTTGATGCCCGAGTATGGCTACACCTTC.

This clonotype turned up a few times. CDR3 sequence: CASSLGRLTTEAFF. CDR3 nucleotide sequence: TGTGCCAGCAGCCTTGGGAGGCTGACCACTGAAGCTTTCTTT. V is TRBV9 and J is TRBJ1-1; D is unresolved. CDR1 SGDLS and CDR2 YYNGEE come from the germline V gene. CDR3 length equals 14 residues. Trimming stripped 4 bases from V and 4 bases from J, with 14 bases between.

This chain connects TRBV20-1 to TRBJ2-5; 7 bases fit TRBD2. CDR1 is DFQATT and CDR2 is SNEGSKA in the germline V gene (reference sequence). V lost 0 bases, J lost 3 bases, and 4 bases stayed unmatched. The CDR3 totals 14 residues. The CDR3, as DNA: TGCAGTGCTAGAGATATTGGGGGGGAAGAGACCCAGTACTTC. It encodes CSARDIGGEETQYF.

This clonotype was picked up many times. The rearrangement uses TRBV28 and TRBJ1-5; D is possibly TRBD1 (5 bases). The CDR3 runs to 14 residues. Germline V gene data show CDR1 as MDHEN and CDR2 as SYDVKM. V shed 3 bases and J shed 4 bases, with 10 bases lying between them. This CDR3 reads CASSFGTVNQPQHF. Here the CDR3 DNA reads TGTGCCAGCAGTTTCGGGACGGTAAATCAGCCCCAGCATTTT.

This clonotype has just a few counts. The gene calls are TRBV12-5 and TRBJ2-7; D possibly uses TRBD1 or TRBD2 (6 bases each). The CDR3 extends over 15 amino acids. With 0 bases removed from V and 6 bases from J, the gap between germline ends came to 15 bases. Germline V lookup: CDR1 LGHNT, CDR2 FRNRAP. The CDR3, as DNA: TGTGCTAGTGGTTTGGTACTCGGGGGCCTCCTCGAGCAGTACTTC. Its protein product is CASGLVLGGLLEQYF.

Here the CDR3 reads CASSKGLAGVGSTGELFF. As DNA, the CDR3 is TGTGCCAGCAGCAAAGGACTAGCGGGAGTTGGTAGCACCGGGGAGCTGTTTTTT. The gene calls are TRBV5-5 and TRBJ2-2; TRBD2 aligns across 13 bases. The CDR3 is made up of 18 amino acids. Germline values: CDR1 SGHKS, CDR2 YYEKEE (reference sequence). Unmatched junction bases numbered 10, after V lost 4 bases and J lost 4 bases.

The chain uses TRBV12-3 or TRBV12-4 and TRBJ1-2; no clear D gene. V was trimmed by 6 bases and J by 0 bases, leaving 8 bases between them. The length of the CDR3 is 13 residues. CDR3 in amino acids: CASRGLANYGYTF. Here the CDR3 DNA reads TGTGCCAGCAGGGGGTTAGCTAACTATGGCTACACCTTC.

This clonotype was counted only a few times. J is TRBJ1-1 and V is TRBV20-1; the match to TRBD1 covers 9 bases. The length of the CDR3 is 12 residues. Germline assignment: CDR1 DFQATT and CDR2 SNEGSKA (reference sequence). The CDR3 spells CRPGQGDTEAFF. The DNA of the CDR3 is TGCAGACCGGGACAGGGAGACACTGAAGCTTTCTTT.

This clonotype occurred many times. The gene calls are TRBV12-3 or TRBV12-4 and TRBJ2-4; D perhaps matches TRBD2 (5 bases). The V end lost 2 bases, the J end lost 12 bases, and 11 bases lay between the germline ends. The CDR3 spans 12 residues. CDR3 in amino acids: CASSLFEAGQYF. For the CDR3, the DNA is TGTGCCAGCAGTTTATTCGAGGCGGGTCAGTACTTC.

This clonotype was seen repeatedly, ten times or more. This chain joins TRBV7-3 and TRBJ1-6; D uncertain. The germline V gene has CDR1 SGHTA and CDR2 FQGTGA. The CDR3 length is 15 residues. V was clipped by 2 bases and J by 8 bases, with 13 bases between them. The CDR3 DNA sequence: TGTGCCAGCAGCTTAGGCGGCGAACCCGATTCACCCCTCCACTTT. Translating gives CASSLGGEPDSPLHF.

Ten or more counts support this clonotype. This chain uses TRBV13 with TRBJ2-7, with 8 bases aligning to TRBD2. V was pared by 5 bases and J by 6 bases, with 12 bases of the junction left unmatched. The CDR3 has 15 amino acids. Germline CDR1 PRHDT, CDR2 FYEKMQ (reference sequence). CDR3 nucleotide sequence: TGTGCCAGCAGCCCCCAGCGACTAGCGCCGATCGAGCAGTACTTC. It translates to CASSPQRLAPIEQYF. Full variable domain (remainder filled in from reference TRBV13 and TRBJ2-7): AAGVIQSPRHLIKEKRETATLKCYPIPRHDTVYWYQQGPGQDPQFLISFYEKMQSDKGSIPDRFSAQQFSDYHSELNMSSLELGDSALYFCASSPQRLAPIEQYFGPGTRLTVT.

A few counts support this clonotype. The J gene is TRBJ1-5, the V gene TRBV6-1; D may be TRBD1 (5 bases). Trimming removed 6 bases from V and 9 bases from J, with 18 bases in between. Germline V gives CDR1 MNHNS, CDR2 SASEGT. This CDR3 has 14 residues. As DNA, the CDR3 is TGTGCCAGCAGAGAACCGGGGCCCATAGGGCCCCAGCATTTT. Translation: CASREPGPIGPQHF.

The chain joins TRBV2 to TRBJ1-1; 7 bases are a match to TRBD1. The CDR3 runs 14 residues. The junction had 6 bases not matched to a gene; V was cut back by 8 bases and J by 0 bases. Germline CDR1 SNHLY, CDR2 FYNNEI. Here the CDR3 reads CASRRGQMNTEAFF. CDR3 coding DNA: TGTGCCAGCCGGCGGGGACAGATGAACACTGAAGCTTTCTTT.

CDR3 coding DNA: TGTGCCATCAGTGTTCCTAGCGGGAGGACGAACACCGGGGAGCTGTTTTTT. It is translated as CAISVPSGRTNTGELFF. The rearrangement uses TRBV10-3 and TRBJ2-2; 11 nucleotides agree with TRBD2. V lost 4 bases to trimming and J lost 0 bases; unmatched junction nucleotides: 4. The CDR3 runs 17 residues. The germline V gene has CDR1 ENHRY and CDR2 SYGVKD.

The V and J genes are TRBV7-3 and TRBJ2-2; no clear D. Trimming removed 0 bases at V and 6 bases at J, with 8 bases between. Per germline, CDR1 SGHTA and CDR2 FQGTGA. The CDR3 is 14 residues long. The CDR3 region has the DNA TGTGCCAGCAGCTTAACTCTGGGGTCCGGGGAGCTGTTTTTT. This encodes CASSLTLGSGELFF.

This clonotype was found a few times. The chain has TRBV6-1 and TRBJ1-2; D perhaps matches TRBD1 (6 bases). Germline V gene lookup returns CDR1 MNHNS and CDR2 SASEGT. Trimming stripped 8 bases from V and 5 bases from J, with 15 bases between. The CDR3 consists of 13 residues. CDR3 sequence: CASSLQGKYGYTF. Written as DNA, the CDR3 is TGTGCCAGCTCTCTTCAGGGGAAATATGGCTACACCTTC.

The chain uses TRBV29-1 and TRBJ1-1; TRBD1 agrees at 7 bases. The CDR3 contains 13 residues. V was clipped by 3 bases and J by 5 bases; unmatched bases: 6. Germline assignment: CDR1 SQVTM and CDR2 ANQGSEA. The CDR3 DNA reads TGCAGCGTTGACCGGACAGGAGGGACTGAAGCTTTCTTT. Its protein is CSVDRTGGTEAFF.

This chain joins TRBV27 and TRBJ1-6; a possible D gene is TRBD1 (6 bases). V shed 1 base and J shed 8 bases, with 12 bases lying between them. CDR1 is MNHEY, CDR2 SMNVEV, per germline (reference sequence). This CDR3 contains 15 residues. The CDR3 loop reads CASSLYQGPDSPLHF. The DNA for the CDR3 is TGTGCCAGCAGTTTATATCAGGGGCCTGATTCACCCCTCCACTTT.

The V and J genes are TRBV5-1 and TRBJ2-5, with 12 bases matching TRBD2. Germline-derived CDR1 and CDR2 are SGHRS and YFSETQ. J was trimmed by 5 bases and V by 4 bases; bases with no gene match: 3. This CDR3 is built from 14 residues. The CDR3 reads CASSGGLAGETQYF. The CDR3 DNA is TGCGCCAGCAGCGGGGGACTAGCGGGTGAGACCCAGTACTTC.

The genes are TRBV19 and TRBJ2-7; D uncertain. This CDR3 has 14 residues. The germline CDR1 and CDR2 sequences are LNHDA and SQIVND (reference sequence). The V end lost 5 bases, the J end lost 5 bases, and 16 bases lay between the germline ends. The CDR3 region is CASSSGPAGHEQYF. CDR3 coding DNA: TGTGCCAGTAGTTCAGGACCCGCCGGCCACGAGCAGTACTTC.

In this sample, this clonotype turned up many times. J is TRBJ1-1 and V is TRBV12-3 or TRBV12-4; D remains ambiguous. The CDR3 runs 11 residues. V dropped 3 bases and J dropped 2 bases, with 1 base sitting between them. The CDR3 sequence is CASSFNTEAFF. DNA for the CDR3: TGTGCCAGCAGTTTCAACACTGAAGCTTTCTTT.

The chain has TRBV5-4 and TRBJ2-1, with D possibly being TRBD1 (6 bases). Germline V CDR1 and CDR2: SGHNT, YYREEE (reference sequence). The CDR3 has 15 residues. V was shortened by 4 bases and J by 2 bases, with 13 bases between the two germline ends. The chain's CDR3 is CASSVQGGPYNEQFF. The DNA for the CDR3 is TGTGCCAGCAGCGTACAGGGTGGCCCCTACAATGAGCAGTTCTTC. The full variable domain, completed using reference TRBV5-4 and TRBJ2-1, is ETGVTQSPTHLIKTRGQQVTLRCSSQSGHNTVSWYQQALGQGPQFIFQYYREEENGRGNFPPRFSGLQFPNYSSELNVNALELDDSALYLCASSVQGGPYNEQFFGPGTRLTVL.

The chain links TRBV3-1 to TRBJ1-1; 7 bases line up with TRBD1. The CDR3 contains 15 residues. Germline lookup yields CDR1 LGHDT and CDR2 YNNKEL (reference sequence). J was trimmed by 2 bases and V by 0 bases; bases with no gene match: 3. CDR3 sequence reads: CASSQDRGYNTEAFF. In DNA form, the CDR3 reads TGTGCCAGCAGCCAAGACAGGGGGTATAACACTGAAGCTTTCTTT. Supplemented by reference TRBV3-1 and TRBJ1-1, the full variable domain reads DTAVSQTPKYLVTQMGNDKSIKCEQNLGHDTMYWYKQDSKKFLKIMFSYNNKELIINETVPNRFSPKSPDKAHLNLHINSLELGDSAVYFCASSQDRGYNTEAFFGQGTRLTVV.

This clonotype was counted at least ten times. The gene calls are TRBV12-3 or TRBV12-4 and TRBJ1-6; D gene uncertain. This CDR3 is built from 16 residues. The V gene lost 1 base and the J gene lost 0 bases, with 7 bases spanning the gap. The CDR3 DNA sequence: TGTGCCAGCAGTTTAGGGACGAGCTCCTATAATTCACCCCTCCACTTT. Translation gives CASSLGTSSYNSPLHF.

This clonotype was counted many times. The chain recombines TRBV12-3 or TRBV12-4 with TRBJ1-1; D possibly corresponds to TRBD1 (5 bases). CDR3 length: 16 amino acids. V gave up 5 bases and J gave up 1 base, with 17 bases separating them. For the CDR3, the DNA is TGTGCCAGCAGTACCGCCCGGGACTGGTGGAACACTGAAGCTTTCTTT. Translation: CASSTARDWWNTEAFF.

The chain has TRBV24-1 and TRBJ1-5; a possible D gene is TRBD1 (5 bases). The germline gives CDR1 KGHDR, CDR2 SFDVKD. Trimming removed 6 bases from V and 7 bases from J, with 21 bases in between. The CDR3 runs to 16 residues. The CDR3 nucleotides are TGTGCCACCAGTCAGGGACCCCGGACTCTCGACCAGCCCCAGCATTTT. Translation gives CATSQGPRTLDQPQHF.